This is a list of T cell receptor beta chains from one sample in a study of CD8 T cells in ankylosing spondylitis. TCRdb called the 5' RACE reads again in MiXCR, with one record for every CDR3 protein. The sample yields 340,000 or so distinct CDR3 sequences, around 15% seen once. The sequencing input was blood, either unsorted or a sorted T cell fraction (not recorded which). Every receptor here comes from a male donor with ankylosing spondylitis or in good health (not recorded which). Each CDR3 is given without its conserved first and last residue.

V: TRBV20-1; J: TRBJ1-1; CDR3: SASVDTEAF
V: TRBV6-1; J: TRBJ1-1; CDR3: ASSVGRAEAF
V: TRBV12-5; J: TRBJ1-1; CDR3: ASGYGQVNEAF
V: TRBV27; J: TRBJ1-2; CDR3: ATRAGSGSYT
V: TRBV7-9; J: TRBJ2-3; CDR3: ASRTADTQY
V: TRBV20-1; J: TRBJ1-5; CDR3: SAARGNSNQPQH
V: TRBV7-2; J: TRBJ2-5; CDR3: ASSRGGRYETQY
V: TRBV4-1; J: TRBJ2-4; CDR3: ASSPRDSLKNIQY
V: TRBV10-3; J: TRBJ1-3; CDR3: ATGQGGSSGNTIY
V: TRBV5-1; J: TRBJ1-4; CDR3: ASSTGQGGNEKLF
V: TRBV5-1; J: TRBJ2-2; CDR3: ASSLRDRGTTGELF
V: TRBV28; J: TRBJ2-1; CDR3: ASSFRRSGTSDLLSTPRYNEQF
V: TRBV5-1; J: TRBJ2-3; CDR3: ASSQRQGSTDTQY
V: TRBV6-1; J: TRBJ1-5; CDR3: ASSDWGGGNQPQH
V: TRBV20-1; J: TRBJ2-3; CDR3: SATTTTGTRGGGDTQY
V: TRBV11-2; J: TRBJ2-1; CDR3: ASSFPTDTMRRQF
V: TRBV27; J: TRBJ2-3; CDR3: ASSLSPADHTDTQY
V: TRBV6-1; J: TRBJ1-1; CDR3: ASSPRETRTEAF
V: TRBV5-1; J: TRBJ1-1; CDR3: ATKPGTANTEAF
V: TRBV15; J: TRBJ2-7; CDR3: ATSRDASISYEQY
V: TRBV5-1; J: TRBJ2-7; CDR3: ASSTGLAGYEQY
V: TRBV27; J: TRBJ2-2; CDR3: ASSIFRGPNTGELF
V: TRBV5-1; J: TRBJ1-2; CDR3: ASSLGGGAGYGYT
V: TRBV20-1; J: TRBJ2-1; CDR3: SASRAGGYNEQF
V: TRBV29-1; J: TRBJ1-3; CDR3: SYRLSGNTIY
V: TRBV5-1; J: TRBJ2-5; CDR3: ASSFSGRGETQY
V: TRBV19; J: TRBJ2-2; CDR3: ASQRQGGTGELF
V: TRBV6-1; J: TRBJ2-1; CDR3: ASSPGRGPSSYNEQF
V: TRBV29-1; J: TRBJ1-4; CDR3: SAFNNEKLF
V: TRBV5-1; J: TRBJ1-3; CDR3: ASTQTGGFSGNTIY
V: TRBV5-1; J: TRBJ2-3; CDR3: ASSPEGKPTDTQY
V: TRBV10-3; J: TRBJ2-7; CDR3: AISGKDRATSGISYEQY
V: TRBV20-1; J: TRBJ2-5; CDR3: SAGSREGQLVEETQY
V: TRBV7-6; J: TRBJ2-1; CDR3: ASSTGLAGGNNEQF